This T cell receptor beta chain comes out of a study of blood T cell repertoires in COVID-19. Some clones are missing from TCRdb's copy, which holds only in-frame ones; the method was immunoSEQ multiplex PCR. In the table there are around 260,000 clones, approximately 86% of which are singletons. This CDR3 is 15 amino acids long. Germline CDR1 SGHKS, CDR2 YYEKEE (reference sequence). V lost 0 bases and J 2 bases, leaving 11 bases between the germline ends. The source is a woman between 55 and 75 years old with COVID-19, enrolled during active disease. V is TRBV5-5 and J is TRBJ2-5; D is perhaps TRBD1 (5 bases). The sequencing input was peripheral blood. The CDR3 loop is CASSLDGAQQETQYF. In DNA, the CDR3 is TGTGCCAGCAGCTTGGATGGGGCCCAACAAGAGACCCAGTACTTC.